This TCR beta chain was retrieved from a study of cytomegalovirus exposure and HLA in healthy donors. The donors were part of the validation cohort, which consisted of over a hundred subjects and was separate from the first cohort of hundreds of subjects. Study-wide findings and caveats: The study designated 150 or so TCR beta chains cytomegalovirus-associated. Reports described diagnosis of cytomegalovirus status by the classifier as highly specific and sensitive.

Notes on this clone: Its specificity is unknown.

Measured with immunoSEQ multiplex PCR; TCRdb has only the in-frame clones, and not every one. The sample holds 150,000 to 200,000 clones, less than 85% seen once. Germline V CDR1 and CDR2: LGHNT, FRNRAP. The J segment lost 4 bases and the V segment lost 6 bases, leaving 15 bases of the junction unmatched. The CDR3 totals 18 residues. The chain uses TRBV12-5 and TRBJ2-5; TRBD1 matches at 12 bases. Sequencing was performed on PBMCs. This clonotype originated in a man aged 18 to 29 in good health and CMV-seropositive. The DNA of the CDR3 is TGTGCTAGTGGGGGACAGGGGGCGAATGATAGATGGGGAGAGACCCAGTACTTC. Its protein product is CASGGQGANDRWGETQYF.